The TCR beta chain described here comes from a study of graft-versus-host responses after intestinal transplantation. Study-level information: Transplantation in recipients was multivisceral, liver-intestinal, or isolated intestinal. Uniformly, recipients were administered anti-thymocyte globulin induction with subsequent tacrolimus and steroids for roughly three years.

There are 14 residues in the CDR3. The J segment lost 4 bases and the V segment lost 6 bases, leaving 3 bases of the junction unmatched. In germline, CDR1 is SNHLY, CDR2 FYNNEI. Responders labeled with CFSE (about 200,000) were plated with about 200,000 irradiated, violet-dye-labeled stimulators. Proliferating responders of the CD3+CD4+ and CD3+CD8+ phenotypes with low CFSE were sorted after the reaction. TCRdb's table, derived via immunoSEQ multiplex PCR, lists solely in-frame clones and lacks some. The table shows about 6,900 clones, with roughly a quarter occurring only once. Overall study results and limits: GvH clones turned up in recipient marrow; some had shown up first in ileum or blood.

The source of this sequence is a human patient who was an organ donor for intestinal transplantation. The V call is TRBV2, the J call TRBJ1-6; 7 bases match TRBD1. Specimen: alloreactive CD8+ T cells from a mixed lymphocyte reaction culture, collected before transplantation. Subset noted: CFSE-low proliferating T cells sorted from roughly 6-day pre-transplant mixed lymphocyte reaction (GvH or HvG direction). The CDR3 loop reads CASSGTAYNSPLHF. In nucleotides, the CDR3 is TGTGCCAGCAGCGGGACAGCTTATAATTCACCCCTCCACTTT.